The sequence of this T cell receptor (beta chain) was determined in a study of tumor and adjacent non-tumor tissue in lung cancer. The CDR3 is 15 amino acids. V dropped 2 bases and J dropped 1; count of bases not matched to a gene: 2. In germline, CDR1 is MNHNY, CDR2 SVGAGI (reference sequence). As to this clonotype: The CDR3 end shows no conserved phenylalanine or tryptophan, and so a read error is likely.

The template was RNA from unsorted bulk tissue. Chemotherapy-naive patients with new lung cancer underwent thoracic surgery in China, August–late 2014. TCRbeta libraries were built with three rounds of nested PCR, modified from ARM-PCR. TCRdb re-analysed the multiplex PCR reads in MiXCR, keeping a single row per CDR3 protein. The sample carries 68,000 or so distinct CDR3 sequences, just under 60% recorded once. V gene TRBV6-6 combines with J gene TRBJ2-4; 7 nucleotides agree with TRBD1. This TCR came from a man aged 50 to 59 with non-small cell lung cancer. Sequenced: lung tumor tissue. CDR3 protein: CASSYVQGAKNIQYS. The CDR3 DNA is TGTGCCAGCAGTTACGTACAGGGGGCCAAAAACATTCAGTACTCC.